A single sample gave rise to the 31 T cell receptor beta chains below, sequenced in a study of T cell responses to AZD1222 COVID-19 vaccine. Sequencing used immunoSEQ multiplex PCR; TCRdb keeps in-frame clones, though not all of them. This sample has approximately 150,000 clones; roughly 92% occur once, and the top ten carry 1.5% to 2%. This material consisted of peripheral blood, taken on day 0 of AZD1222 vaccination. Receptors were obtained from an adult in good health.

The V gene is TRBV5-4, the J gene TRBJ1-2, with D possibly TRBD1 on 5 matching bases. Germline values: CDR1 SGHNT, CDR2 YYREEE (reference sequence). V lost 3 bases and J 8 bases, leaving 14 bases between the germline ends. The CDR3 runs 13 residues. The CDR3 is CASSWGTVHGYTF. DNA for the CDR3: TGTGCCAGCAGCTGGGGGACGGTGCACGGCTACACCTTC.

CDR3: CASRVGTGQNQPQHF. The CDR3 coding sequence is TGTGCCAGCAGGGTAGGTACAGGGCAGAATCAGCCCCAGCATTTT. The chain joins TRBV6-5 to TRBJ1-5; D perhaps matches TRBD1 (6 bases). V was cut by 6 bases and J by 4 bases, with 16 bases left in between. CDR3 length: 15 residues. CDR1 MNHEY and CDR2 SVGAGI come from the germline V gene.

This rearrangement joins TRBV6-1 to TRBJ2-1; 8 bases are shared with TRBD2. The CDR3 spans 15 residues. CDR1 is MNHNS and CDR2 is SASEGT in the germline V gene. Losses at the gene ends were 1 base for V and 8 bases for J; bases not matched to a gene: 7. The CDR3 reads CASSEGSGSIYEQFF. As DNA, the CDR3 is TGTGCCAGCAGTGAAGGCAGCGGGAGTATCTATGAGCAGTTCTTC.

The rearrangement uses TRBV30 and TRBJ1-1, with TRBD1 matching 10 bases. The trim removed 5 bases at V and 5 bases at J, leaving 11 bases unmatched. Germline-derived CDR1 and CDR2 are GTSNPN and SVGIG (reference sequence). The CDR3 runs 15 residues. The CDR3, as DNA: TGTGCCTGGGCCTTGGGACAGGGGTTGGGGACTGAAGCTTTCTTT. It codes for CAWALGQGLGTEAFF.

V and J are TRBV28 and TRBJ1-6; the D is unclear. Germline CDR1 and CDR2: MDHEN and SYDVKM. The V end was cut by 7 bases, the J end by 12 bases, with 13 bases between. The CDR3 length is 12 residues. The CDR3 DNA follows: TGTGCCAGCACCGAAGTCCCGGGACCCCTCCACTTT. Amino acids: CASTEVPGPLHF.

This rearrangement joins TRBV7-8 to TRBJ1-5; 9 bases align to TRBD1. The trim removed 4 bases at V and 5 bases at J, leaving 12 bases unmatched. Germline V gene sequence: CDR1 SGHVS, CDR2 FQNEAQ. The CDR3 runs to 17 residues. CDR3 nucleotide sequence: TGTGCCAGCAGCTCTACCGTTGGGACAGGGTCCCATCAGCCCCAGCATTTT. Protein: CASSSTVGTGSHQPQHF.

The CDR3: CASSERRGGTEAFF. CDR3 nucleotide sequence: TGTGCCAGCAGTGAACGTAGGGGAGGGACTGAAGCTTTCTTT. This chain connects TRBV6-1 to TRBJ1-1; D perhaps matches TRBD1 (5 bases). The germline V gene encodes CDR1 MNHNS and CDR2 SASEGT. CDR3 length: 14 amino acids. V dropped 2 bases and J dropped 5 bases, with 12 bases sitting between them.

The chain employs TRBV5-5 and TRBJ1-4; D may be TRBD1 (5 bases). CDR3 length equals 15 residues. Trimming removed 4 bases from V and 0 bases from J, with 10 bases in between. Germline-derived CDR1 and CDR2 are SGHKS and YYEKEE (reference sequence). The CDR3 DNA reads as TGTGCCAGCAGCCATGACAGAGCAACTAATGAAAAACTGTTTTTT. It yields the protein CASSHDRATNEKLFF. Full variable domain (rest looked up from reference TRBV5-5 and TRBJ1-4): DAGVTQSPTHLIKTRGQQVTLRCSPISGHKSVSWYQQVLGQGPQFIFQYYEKEERGRGNFPDRFSARQFPNYSSELNVNALLLGDSALYLCASSHDRATNEKLFFGSGTQLSVL.

The rearrangement links TRBV5-1 to TRBJ2-6, with D possibly being TRBD2 (8 bases). This CDR3 region has 14 residues. V dropped 4 bases and J dropped 12 bases, with 17 bases sitting between them. Germline V lookup: CDR1 SGHRS, CDR2 YFSETQ. The CDR3 DNA is TGCGCCAGCAGCCGGGGGGGACAGCCTGTCGTCCTGACTTTC. It encodes CASSRGGQPVVLTF.

Here the CDR3 reads CASSTRQGKGGYTF. DNA for the CDR3: TGTGCCAGCAGTACACGACAGGGGAAGGGTGGCTACACCTTC. V usage is TRBV27 and J usage is TRBJ1-2; TRBD1 aligns across 8 bases. The length of the CDR3 is 14 residues. Germline trimming cut 5 bases from V and 7 bases from J; bases unmatched to any gene: 9. Germline V CDR1 and CDR2: MNHEY, SMNVEV (reference sequence).

The chain recombines TRBV6-5 with TRBJ2-7; D may correspond to TRBD1 or TRBD2 (5 bases each). Trimming cost V 5 bases and J 1 base, with 15 bases left between them. Germline V lookup: CDR1 MNHEY, CDR2 SVGAGI. CDR3 size: 15 residues. CDR3 amino acids: CASSKTGTPSYEQYF. The CDR3 DNA reads TGTGCCAGCAGTAAGACCGGGACGCCGTCCTACGAGCAGTACTTC.

The V call is TRBV21-1, the J call TRBJ1-1; the table assigns TRBD1, which was not confirmed against the DNA. TRBV21-1 is a listed pseudogene. The CDR3 has 17 amino acids. The CDR3 DNA reads TGTGCCAGCAGCAAAAAAGACAGGCCCACGTGGAACACTGAAGCTTTCTTT. As protein: CASSKKDRPTWNTEAFF.

The sample holds one count of this clone. The rearrangement uses TRBV6-5 and TRBJ1-1; 7 bases map to TRBD1. With V trimmed by 7 bases and J by 5 bases, 7 bases remained unmatched. The CDR3 contains 13 residues. The germline CDR1 and CDR2 sequences are MNHEY and SVGAGI. CDR3: CASNGGRGTEAFF. For the CDR3, the DNA is TGTGCCAGCAACGGAGGCAGGGGGACTGAAGCTTTCTTT.

The rearrangement links TRBV5-8 to TRBJ2-3; D gene unclear. CDR3 size: 15 residues. V gave up 0 bases and J gave up 0 bases, with 8 bases separating them. Germline assignment: CDR1 SGHTS and CDR2 YDEGEE. The CDR3 DNA reads TGTGCCAGCAGCTTGGGGCTAGTTAGCACAGATACGCAGTATTTT. It yields the protein CASSLGLVSTDTQYF.

This chain links TRBV5-6 with TRBJ2-7; 7 nucleotides match TRBD1. The CDR3 length is 15 residues. In germline, CDR1 is SGHDT, CDR2 YYEEEE. V shed 2 bases and J 1 base; nucleotides not matched to a gene: 6. CDR3 loop: CASSFAGGGSYEQYF. In nucleotides, the CDR3 is TGTGCCAGCAGCTTCGCAGGGGGTGGGTCCTACGAGCAGTACTTC. Full variable domain (missing parts from reference TRBV5-6 and TRBJ2-7): DAGVTQSPTHLIKTRGQQVTLRCSPKSGHDTVSWYQQALGQGPQFIFQYYEEEERQRGNFPDRFSGHQFPNYSSELNVNALLLGDSALYLCASSFAGGGSYEQYFGPGTRLTVT.

V and J are TRBV30 and TRBJ2-7, with TRBD1 identical over 7 bases. Trimming took 2 bases from V and 3 from J; bases not matched to a gene: 4. The germline gives CDR1 GTSNPN, CDR2 SVGIG (reference sequence). There are 13 residues in the CDR3. The DNA of the CDR3 is TGTGCCTGGAGTCGACAGGGCCGCTACGAGCAGTACTTC. Protein product: CAWSRQGRYEQYF.

The gene calls are TRBV4-1 and TRBJ2-2; D is unresolved. Trimming took off 1 base at V and 5 bases at J, with 29 bases between the two ends. The CDR3 loop spans 21 amino acids. Germline lookup yields CDR1 MGHRA and CDR2 YSYEKL. The CDR3 DNA reads as TGCGCCAGCAGCCAAGGACGCGGAGCCTTTCTATCGCTGAGCTCGACCGGGGAGCTGTTTTTT. It translates to CASSQGRGAFLSLSSTGELFF.

The chain is built from TRBV7-8 and TRBJ1-5; no clear D gene. The CDR3 is 15 amino acids. The V end lost 5 bases, the J end lost 4 bases, and 15 bases lay between the germline ends. Per germline, CDR1 SGHVS and CDR2 FQNEAQ. DNA of the CDR3: TGTGCCAGCAGCCCATCCGGGTCCCGGAATCAGCCCCAGCATTTT. Its translation: CASSPSGSRNQPQHF.

This clone was found a few times. This CDR3 is also generated by other DNA sequences in the sample. V gene TRBV9 combines with J gene TRBJ2-7; the match to TRBD2 covers 9 bases. The ends lost 0 bases at V and 4 bases at J; junction bases unmatched: 5. CDR1 is SGDLS, CDR2 YYNGEE, per germline. The CDR3 has 15 amino acids. The CDR3 nucleotides are TGTGCCAGCAGCGTAGATCCTAGCGGGACTTACGAGCAGTACTTC. Its protein is CASSVDPSGTYEQYF.

The chain links TRBV5-1 to TRBJ2-1; the D gene is possibly TRBD2 (5 bases). This CDR3 spans 14 amino acids. V was shortened by 2 bases and J by 5 bases, with 11 bases between the two germline ends. CDR1 is SGHRS, CDR2 YFSETQ, per germline. The DNA for the CDR3 is TGCGCCAGCAGCTTTGCGGGTGTTAACAATGAGCAGTTCTTC. Translated, it gives CASSFAGVNNEQFF.

This chain joins TRBV19 and TRBJ1-3; D is ambiguous. Trimming removed 3 bases from V and 0 bases from J, with 9 bases in between. Germline V gives CDR1 LNHDA, CDR2 SQIVND (reference sequence). The CDR3 runs 15 residues. The CDR3 DNA reads TGTGCCAGTAGTATCGGACGGAGCTCTGGAAACACCATATATTTT. Translating gives CASSIGRSSGNTIYF.

The chain has TRBV7-6 and TRBJ1-1; D is uncertain. Germline CDR1 and CDR2: SGHVS and FNYEAQ. V was pared by 5 bases and J by 1 base, with 11 bases between. CDR3 size: 14 residues. The CDR3 coding sequence is TGTGCCAGCAGCCCCCTGGACCGGAACACTGAAGCTTTCTTT. Translation: CASSPLDRNTEAFF.

V gene TRBV5-4 combines with J gene TRBJ2-5, with 9 bases that match TRBD2. The CDR3 is 12 residues long. Per germline, CDR1 SGHNT and CDR2 YYREEE (reference sequence). Trimming cost V 2 bases and J 9 bases; bases outside gene matches: 2. The CDR3 sequence is CASSLGLAPQYF. The DNA of the CDR3 is TGTGCCAGCAGCTTAGGACTAGCGCCCCAGTACTTC.

With respect to this clone: One end of the junction fails to match germline, which may point to a read error. The rearrangement uses TRBV12-3 or TRBV12-4 and TRBJ2-5; D perhaps matches TRBD1 (6 bases). The CDR3 consists of 11 residues. This chain's CDR3 is CASSLDRTEYF. The DNA of the CDR3 is TGTGCCAGCAGCCTCGACAGGACCGAGTACTTC.

Written as DNA, the CDR3 is TGTGCCAGCAGCCGAGGACACTCGAACACTGAAGCTTTCTTT. It is translated as CASSRGHSNTEAFF. The rearrangement links TRBV3-1 (or the pseudogene TRBV3-2) to TRBJ1-1, with D perhaps matching TRBD1 (5 bases). V was clipped by 4 bases and J by 1 base, with 10 bases between them. Germline CDR1 is LGHDT and CDR2 is YNNKEL (reference sequence). The CDR3 has 14 residues.

The chain employs TRBV5-6 and TRBJ1-6; no clear D. Trimming removed 3 bases from V and 9 bases from J, with 13 bases in between. The CDR3 has 14 residues. Germline-derived CDR1 and CDR2 are SGHDT and YYEEEE. The CDR3: CASSWSGEGSPLHF. In nucleotides, the CDR3 is TGTGCCAGCAGCTGGAGCGGGGAAGGTTCACCCCTCCACTTT.

The chain joins TRBV7-9 to TRBJ1-5, with TRBD1 matching over 7 bases. The length of the CDR3 is 14 residues. CDR1 is SEHNR and CDR2 is FQNEAQ in the germline V gene (reference sequence). V lost 5 bases and J lost 5; bases outside the gene matches: 6. CDR3 in DNA: TGTGCCAGCAGCCCATCTACAGGGGATCAGCCCCAGCATTTT. Translated, it gives CASSPSTGDQPQHF.

CDR3 nucleotides: TGTGCCAGCAGTCAAGGAGAGAGCACTGAAGCTTTCTTT. Its protein product is CASSQGESTEAFF. The chain combines TRBV12-3 or TRBV12-4 with TRBJ1-1; D ambiguous. This CDR3 contains 13 residues. Deletions cut 5 bases from V and 4 bases from J, with 11 bases between.

V and J are TRBV7-2 and TRBJ1-3; the D is unclear. Germline loops: CDR1 SGHTA, CDR2 FQGNSA. The CDR3 has 14 amino acids. With 1 base removed from V and 2 bases from J, the gap between germline ends came to 6 bases. CDR3 DNA: TGTGCCAGCAGCTTAGGAGGGACTGGAAACACCATATATTTT. Translation gives CASSLGGTGNTIYF. Variable domain in full (rest from reference TRBV7-2 and TRBJ1-3): GAGVSQSPSNKVTEKGKDVELRCDPISGHTALYWYRQSLGQGLEFLIYFQGNSAPDKSGLPSDRFSAERTGGSVSTLTIQRTQQEDSAVYLCASSLGGTGNTIYFGEGSWLTVV.

This CDR3 is CASSLRDRGPAFF. DNA for the CDR3: TGTGCCAGCAGTCTCCGGGACAGGGGGCCGGCTTTCTTT. This chain joins TRBV12-3 or TRBV12-4 and TRBJ1-1, with 12 bases identical to TRBD1. CDR3 length: 13 amino acids. Trimming at V came to 5 bases and at J to 11 bases, leaving 6 bases not matched to a gene.

The rearrangement links TRBV27 to TRBJ1-5, with a possible D match to TRBD1 (5 bases). The CDR3 runs 17 residues. Germline values: CDR1 MNHEY, CDR2 SMNVEV (reference sequence). V was clipped by 7 bases and J by 1 base, with 20 bases between them. CDR3 region: CASNSPGQGLSNQPQHF. DNA of the CDR3: TGTGCCAGCAACTCCCCCGGGCAGGGCCTCAGCAATCAGCCCCAGCATTTT.